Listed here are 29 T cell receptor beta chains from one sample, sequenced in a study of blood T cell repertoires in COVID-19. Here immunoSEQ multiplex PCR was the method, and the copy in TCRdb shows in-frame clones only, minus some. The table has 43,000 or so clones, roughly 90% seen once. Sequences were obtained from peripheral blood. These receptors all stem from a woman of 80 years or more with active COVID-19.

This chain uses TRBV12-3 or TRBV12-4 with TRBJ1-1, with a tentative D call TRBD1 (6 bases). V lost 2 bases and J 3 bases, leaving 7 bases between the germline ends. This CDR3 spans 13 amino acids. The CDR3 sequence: CASSLYRDTEAFF. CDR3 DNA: TGTGCCAGCAGTTTATACAGGGACACTGAAGCTTTCTTT.

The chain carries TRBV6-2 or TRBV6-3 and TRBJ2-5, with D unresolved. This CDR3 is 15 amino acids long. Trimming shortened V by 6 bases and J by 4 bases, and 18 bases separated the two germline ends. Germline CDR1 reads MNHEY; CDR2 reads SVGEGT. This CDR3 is CASSPHDAARETQYF. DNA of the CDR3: TGTGCCAGCAGCCCCCACGATGCAGCGAGAGAGACCCAGTACTTC.

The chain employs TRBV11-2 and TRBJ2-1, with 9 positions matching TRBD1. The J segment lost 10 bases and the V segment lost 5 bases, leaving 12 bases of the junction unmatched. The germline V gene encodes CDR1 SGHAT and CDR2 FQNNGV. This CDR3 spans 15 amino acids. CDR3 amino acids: CASSQSGTGLAEQFF. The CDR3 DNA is TGTGCCAGCAGCCAGTCCGGGACAGGGTTAGCCGAGCAGTTCTTC.

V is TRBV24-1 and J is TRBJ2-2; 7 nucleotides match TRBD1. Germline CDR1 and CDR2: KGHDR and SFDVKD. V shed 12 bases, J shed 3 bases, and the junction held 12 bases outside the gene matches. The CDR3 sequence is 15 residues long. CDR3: CAARTATGDTGELFF. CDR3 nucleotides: TGTGCCGCCCGGACAGCTACAGGGGACACCGGGGAGCTGTTTTTT.

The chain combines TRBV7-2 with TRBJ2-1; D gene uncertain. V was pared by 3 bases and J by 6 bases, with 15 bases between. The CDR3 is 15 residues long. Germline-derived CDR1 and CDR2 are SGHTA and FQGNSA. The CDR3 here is CASSFDGQVSNEQFF. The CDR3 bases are TGTGCCAGCAGCTTCGATGGCCAGGTTTCCAATGAGCAGTTCTTC.

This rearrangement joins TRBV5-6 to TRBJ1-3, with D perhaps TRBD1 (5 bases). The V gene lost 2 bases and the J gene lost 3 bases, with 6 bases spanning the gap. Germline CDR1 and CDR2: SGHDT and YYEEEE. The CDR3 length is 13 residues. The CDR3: CASSFRVGNTIYF. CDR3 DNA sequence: TGTGCCAGCAGCTTCAGGGTTGGAAACACCATATATTTT.

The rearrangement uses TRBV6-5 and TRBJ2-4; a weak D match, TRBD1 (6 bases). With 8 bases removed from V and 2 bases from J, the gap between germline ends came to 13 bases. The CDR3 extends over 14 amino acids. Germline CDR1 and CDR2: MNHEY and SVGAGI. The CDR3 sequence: CASGETGTKNIQYF. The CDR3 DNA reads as TGTGCCAGCGGGGAAACAGGGACCAAAAACATTCAGTACTTC.

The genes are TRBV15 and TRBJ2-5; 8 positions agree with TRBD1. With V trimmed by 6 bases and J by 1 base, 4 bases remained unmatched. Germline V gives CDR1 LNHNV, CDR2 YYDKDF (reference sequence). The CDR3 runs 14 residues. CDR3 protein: CATRGQGVQETQYF. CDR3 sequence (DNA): TGTGCCACCAGAGGACAGGGTGTCCAAGAGACCCAGTACTTC.

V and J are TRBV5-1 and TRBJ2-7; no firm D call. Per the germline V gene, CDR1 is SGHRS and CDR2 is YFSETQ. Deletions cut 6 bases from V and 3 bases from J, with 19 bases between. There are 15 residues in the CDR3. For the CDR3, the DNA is TGCGCCAGCACCCTCGGCAGGAACTCACTCTACGAGCAGTACTTC. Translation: CASTLGRNSLYEQYF.

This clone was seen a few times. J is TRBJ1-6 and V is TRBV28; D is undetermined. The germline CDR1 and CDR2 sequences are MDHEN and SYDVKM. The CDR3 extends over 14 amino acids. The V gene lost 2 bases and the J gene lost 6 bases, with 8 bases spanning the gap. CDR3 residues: CASSLGQINSPLHF. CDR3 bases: TGTGCCAGCAGTTTAGGGCAGATTAATTCACCCCTCCACTTT.

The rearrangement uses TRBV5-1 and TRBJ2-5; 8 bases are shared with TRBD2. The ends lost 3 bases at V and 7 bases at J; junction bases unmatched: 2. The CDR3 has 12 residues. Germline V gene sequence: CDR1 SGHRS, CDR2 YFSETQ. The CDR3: CASSSGLATQYF. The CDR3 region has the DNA TGCGCCAGCAGCTCAGGACTAGCGACCCAGTACTTC.

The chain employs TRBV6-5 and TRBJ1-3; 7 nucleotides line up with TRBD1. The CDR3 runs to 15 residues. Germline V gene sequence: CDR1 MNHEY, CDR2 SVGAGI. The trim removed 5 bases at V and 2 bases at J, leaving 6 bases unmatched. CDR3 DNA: TGTGCCAGCAGTACGACAGGGCAGACTGGAAACACCATATATTTT. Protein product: CASSTTGQTGNTIYF.

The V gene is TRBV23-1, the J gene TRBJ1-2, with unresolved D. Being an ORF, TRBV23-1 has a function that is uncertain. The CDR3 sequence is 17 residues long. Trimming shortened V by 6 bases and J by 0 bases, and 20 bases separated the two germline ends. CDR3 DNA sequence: TGCGCCAGCAGGCTGAGAGACACGCCAGGATCTAACTATGGCTACACCTTC. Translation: CASRLRDTPGSNYGYTF.

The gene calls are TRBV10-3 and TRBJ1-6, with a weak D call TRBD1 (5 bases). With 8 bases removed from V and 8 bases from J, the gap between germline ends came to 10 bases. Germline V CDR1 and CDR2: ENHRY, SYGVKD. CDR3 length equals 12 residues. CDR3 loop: CAIGIGDSPLHF. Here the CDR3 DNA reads TGTGCCATCGGAATAGGGGATTCACCCCTCCACTTT.

The CDR3 spells CASSPRVALDTQYF. The CDR3 coding sequence is TGTGCCAGCAGCCCCCGCGTAGCCCTAGATACGCAGTATTTT. The chain employs TRBV11-2 and TRBJ2-3; D remains unclear. Germline CDR1 is SGHAT and CDR2 is FQNNGV. The CDR3 runs 14 residues. Trimming cost V 5 bases and J 5 bases, with 14 bases left between them. The full variable domain, rest sourced from reference TRBV11-2 and TRBJ2-3, is EAGVAQSPRYKIIEKRQSVAFWCNPISGHATLYWYQQILGQGPKLLIQFQNNGVVDDSQLPKDRFSAERLKGVDSTLKIQPAKLEDSAVYLCASSPRVALDTQYFGPGTRLTVL.

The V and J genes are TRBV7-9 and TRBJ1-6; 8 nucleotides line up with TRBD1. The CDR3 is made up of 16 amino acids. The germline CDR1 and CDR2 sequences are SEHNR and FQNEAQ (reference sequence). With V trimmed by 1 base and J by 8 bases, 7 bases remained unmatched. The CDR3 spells CASSLGPPGGYSPLHF. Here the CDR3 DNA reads TGTGCCAGCAGCTTAGGTCCCCCAGGGGGCTATTCACCCCTCCACTTT.

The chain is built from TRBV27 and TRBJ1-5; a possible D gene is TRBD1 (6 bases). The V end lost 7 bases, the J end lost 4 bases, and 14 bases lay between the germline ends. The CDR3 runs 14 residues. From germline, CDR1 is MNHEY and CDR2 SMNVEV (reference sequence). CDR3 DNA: TGTGCCAGCACTACTCTTACAGGGAATCAGCCCCAGCATTTT. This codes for CASTTLTGNQPQHF.

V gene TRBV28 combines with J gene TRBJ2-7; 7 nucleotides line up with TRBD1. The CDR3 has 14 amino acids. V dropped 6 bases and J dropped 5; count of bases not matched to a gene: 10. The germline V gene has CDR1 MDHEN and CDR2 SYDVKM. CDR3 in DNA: TGTGCCAGCAGGTCTGACAGGGAATCGAACGAGCAGTACTTC. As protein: CASRSDRESNEQYF.

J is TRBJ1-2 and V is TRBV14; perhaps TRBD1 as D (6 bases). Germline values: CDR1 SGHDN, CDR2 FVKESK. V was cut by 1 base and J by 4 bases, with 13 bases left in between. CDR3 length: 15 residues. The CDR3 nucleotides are TGTGCCAGCAGCCAAGTGGGGACATTATCCTATGGCTACACCTTC. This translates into CASSQVGTLSYGYTF.

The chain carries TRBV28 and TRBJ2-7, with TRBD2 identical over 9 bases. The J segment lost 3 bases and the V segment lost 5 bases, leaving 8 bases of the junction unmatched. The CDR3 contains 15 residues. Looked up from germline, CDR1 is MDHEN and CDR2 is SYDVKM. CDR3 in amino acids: CASSILSGGNYEQYF. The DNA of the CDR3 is TGTGCCAGCAGTATTCTTAGCGGGGGTAACTACGAGCAGTACTTC.

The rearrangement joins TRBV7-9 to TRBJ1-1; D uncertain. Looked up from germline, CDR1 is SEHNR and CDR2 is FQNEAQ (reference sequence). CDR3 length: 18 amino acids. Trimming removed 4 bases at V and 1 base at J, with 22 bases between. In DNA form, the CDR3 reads TGTGCCAGCAGCTACAAACGGAGGCAGATAGATTGGAACACTGAAGCTTTCTTT. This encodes CASSYKRRQIDWNTEAFF.

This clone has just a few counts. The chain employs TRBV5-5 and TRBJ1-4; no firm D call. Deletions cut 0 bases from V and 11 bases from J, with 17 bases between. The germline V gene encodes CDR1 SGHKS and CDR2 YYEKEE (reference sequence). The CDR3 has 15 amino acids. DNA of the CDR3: TGTGCCAGCAGCTTGGAATGGGTTTCTAGAGGGAAACTGTTTTTT. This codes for CASSLEWVSRGKLFF.

This CDR3 is CASSYGGAHTGELFF. The CDR3, as DNA: TGTGCCAGCAGTTACGGAGGGGCGCACACCGGGGAGCTGTTTTTT. The rearrangement uses TRBV6-2 or TRBV6-3 and TRBJ2-2, with a tentative D call TRBD2 (6 bases). The CDR3 covers 15 residues. With 2 bases removed from V and 3 bases from J, the gap between germline ends came to 10 bases. From germline, CDR1 is MNHEY and CDR2 SVGEGT.

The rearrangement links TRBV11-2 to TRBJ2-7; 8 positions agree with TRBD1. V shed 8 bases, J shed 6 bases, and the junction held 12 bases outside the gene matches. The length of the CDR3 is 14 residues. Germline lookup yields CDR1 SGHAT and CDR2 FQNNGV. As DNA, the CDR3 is TGTGCCAGCCTACATCTTACTACAGGGGGCGAGCAGTACTTC. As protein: CASLHLTTGGEQYF. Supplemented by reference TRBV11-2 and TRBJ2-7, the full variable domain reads EAGVAQSPRYKIIEKRQSVAFWCNPISGHATLYWYQQILGQGPKLLIQFQNNGVVDDSQLPKDRFSAERLKGVDSTLKIQPAKLEDSAVYLCASLHLTTGGEQYFGPGTRLTVT.

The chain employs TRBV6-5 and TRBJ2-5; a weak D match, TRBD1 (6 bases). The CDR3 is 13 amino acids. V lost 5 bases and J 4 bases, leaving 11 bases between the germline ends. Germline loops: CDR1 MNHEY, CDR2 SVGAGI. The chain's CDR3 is CASSTGTRETQYF. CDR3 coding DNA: TGTGCCAGCAGTACCGGGACAAGAGAGACCCAGTACTTC.

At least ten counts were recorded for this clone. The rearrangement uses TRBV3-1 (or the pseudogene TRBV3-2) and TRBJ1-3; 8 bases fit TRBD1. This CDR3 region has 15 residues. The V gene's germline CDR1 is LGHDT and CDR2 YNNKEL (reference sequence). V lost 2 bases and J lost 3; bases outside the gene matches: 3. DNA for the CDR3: TGTGCCAGCAGCCAACAGGGGGCGAATGGAAACACCATATATTTT. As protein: CASSQQGANGNTIYF.

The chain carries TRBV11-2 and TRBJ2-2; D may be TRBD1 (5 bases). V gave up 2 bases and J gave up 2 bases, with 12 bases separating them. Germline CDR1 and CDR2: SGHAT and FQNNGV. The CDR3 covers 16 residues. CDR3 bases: TGTGCCAGCAGCTTAACAGGCAGAACTAACACCGGGGAGCTGTTTTTT. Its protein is CASSLTGRTNTGELFF.

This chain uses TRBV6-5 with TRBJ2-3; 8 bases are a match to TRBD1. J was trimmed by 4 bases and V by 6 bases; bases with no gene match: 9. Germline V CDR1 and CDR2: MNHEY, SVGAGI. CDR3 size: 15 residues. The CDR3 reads CASSLDRASPDTQYF. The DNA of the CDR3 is TGTGCCAGCAGCCTGGACAGGGCTTCTCCAGATACGCAGTATTTT.

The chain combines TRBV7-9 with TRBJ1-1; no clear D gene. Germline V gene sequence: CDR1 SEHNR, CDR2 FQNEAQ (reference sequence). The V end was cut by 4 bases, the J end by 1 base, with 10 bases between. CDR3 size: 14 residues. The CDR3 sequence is CASSSYLRNTEAFF. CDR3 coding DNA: TGTGCCAGCAGCTCTTATCTTAGGAACACTGAAGCTTTCTTT.